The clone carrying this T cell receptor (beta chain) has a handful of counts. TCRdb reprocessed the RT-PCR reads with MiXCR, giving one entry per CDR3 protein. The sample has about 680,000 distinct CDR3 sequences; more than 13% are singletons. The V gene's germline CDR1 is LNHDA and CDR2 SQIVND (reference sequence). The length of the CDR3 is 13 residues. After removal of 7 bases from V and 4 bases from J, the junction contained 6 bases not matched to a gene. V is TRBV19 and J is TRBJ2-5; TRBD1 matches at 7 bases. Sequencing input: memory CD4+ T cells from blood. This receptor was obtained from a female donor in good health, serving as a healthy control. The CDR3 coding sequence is TGTGCCAGTATCGACAGGGCAGGAGAGACCCAGTACTTC. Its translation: CASIDRAGETQYF.